The present T cell receptor (beta chain) was sequenced within a study of blood T cell repertoires in COVID-19. As for the study in general: Donors in the United States, Italy and Spain gave samples during acute or convalescent COVID-19. T cells, B-cell-depleted T cells, or PBMCs provided the cDNA or gDNA that served as material.

From germline, CDR1 is MDHEN and CDR2 SYDVKM. The CDR3 is 13 amino acids. V dropped 10 bases and J dropped 7; count of bases not matched to a gene: 5. In the original processing: Scientists estimated how many nucleated cells there were by amplifying reference gene primers. The data were produced by immunoSEQ multiplex PCR, yet TCRdb's version contains in-frame clones alone and is incomplete. D and trimming were read from the DNA, whereas the V and J calls and clone size are those reported in that table. Seen here are about 150,000 clones, around 80% observed once, and the top ten hold 4.2%. This chain connects TRBV28 to TRBJ1-6; 9 bases are a match to TRBD1. The receptor was isolated from a man between 60 and 75 years old with acute or convalescent COVID-19. Sequencing was done on a sample of peripheral blood. The CDR3, as DNA: TGTGCCAATGCCGGGACAGGGAATTCACCCCTCCACTTT. Protein product: CANAGTGNSPLHF. Drawing the rest from reference TRBV28 and TRBJ1-6, the complete variable domain is DVKVTQSSRYLVKRTGEKVFLECVQDMDHENMFWYRQDPGLGLRLIYFSYDVKMKEKGDIPEGYSVSREKKERFSLILESASTNQTSMYLCANAGTGNSPLHFGNGTRLTVT.